A single sample is the source of the 18 T cell receptor beta chains below, sequenced in a study of human T cells and chemical hapten exposure. Time point defined: pre-sensitization, week 0. This sample's treatment: therapeutic diphenylcyclopropenone sensitization with weekly scalp DPC. In TCRdb, the RACE reads were re-called with MiXCR into one record per CDR3 protein. The sample lists about 380,000 distinct CDR3 sequences; more than 4.5% were seen once. The sample consisted of whole blood, taken in connection with sensitization to the hapten diphenylcyclopropenone (DPC). Receptors were obtained from a woman between 50 and 59 years old with alopecia areata. Some clones in this sample may be carry-over from other donors' samples.

The CDR3 loop reads CSAVSGGASASTDTQYF. CDR3 nucleotides: TGCAGTGCTGTTAGCGGGGGGGCCTCAGCTAGCACAGATACGCAGTATTTT. The chain employs TRBV20-1 and TRBJ2-3, with 11 nucleotides matching TRBD2. The trim removed 5 bases at V and 0 bases at J, leaving 10 bases unmatched. Germline-derived CDR1 and CDR2 are DFQATT and SNEGSKA (reference sequence). This CDR3 contains 17 residues.

This clonotype was observed at least ten times. This sequence joins TRBV2 and TRBJ1-1, with TRBD1 matching over 9 bases. In germline, CDR1 is SNHLY, CDR2 FYNNEI. The CDR3 runs 12 residues. The junction had 5 bases not matched to a gene; V was cut back by 8 bases and J by 7 bases. The CDR3 nucleotides are TGTGCCAGCTCCTTGGGACAGGGTGAAGCTTTCTTT. This codes for CASSLGQGEAFF.

This clonotype has at least ten counts. The rearrangement links TRBV6-2 or TRBV6-3 to TRBJ2-1; D remains unclear. Trimming took 0 bases from V and 8 from J, leaving 8 bases between them. Germline CDR1 MNHEY, CDR2 SVGEGT. The CDR3 spans 13 residues. This CDR3 reads CASSYSPLHEQFF. CDR3 in DNA: TGTGCCAGCAGTTACTCCCCTCTCCATGAGCAGTTCTTC.

Of note for this clonotype: A much more abundant neighbour one base away suggests this may be a read error. The rearrangement uses TRBV11-2 and TRBJ1-5, with D maybe TRBD1 (6 bases). The CDR3 spans 14 residues. Germline V CDR1 and CDR2: SGHAT, FQNNGV. The CDR3 nucleotides read TGTGTCAGCAGCTTACAGGGAGGCAATCAGCCCCAGCATTTT. It yields the protein CVSSLQGGNQPQHF.

This clonotype has at least ten counts. CDR3 region: CASRGGQSNQPQHF. CDR3 in DNA: TGTGCCAGCAGAGGCGGACAGAGCAATCAGCCCCAGCATTTT. The chain is built from TRBV12-3 or TRBV12-4 and TRBJ1-5; possibly TRBD1 for D (6 bases). The CDR3 sequence is 14 residues long. Trimming stripped 6 bases from V and 1 base from J, with 10 bases between.

The chain links TRBV6-6 to TRBJ2-4; a weak D match, TRBD1 (6 bases). This CDR3 spans 18 amino acids. V was clipped by 6 bases and J by 2 bases, with 23 bases between them. CDR1 and CDR2 from the germline V gene are MNHNY and SVGAGI (reference sequence). The CDR3 loop is CASRSTQGPIESKNIQYF. DNA for the CDR3: TGTGCCAGCAGATCGACACAGGGACCCATAGAGTCCAAAAACATTCAGTACTTC.

This clonotype came up a few times. The chain joins TRBV5-1 to TRBJ1-2; D is ambiguous. V lost 4 bases to trimming and J lost 0 bases, with 13 bases between them. This CDR3 is built from 15 residues. Germline CDR1 and CDR2: SGHRS and YFSETQ. This chain's CDR3 is CASSPRLGTNYGYTF. DNA of the CDR3: TGCGCCAGCAGCCCCCGTTTGGGGACTAACTATGGCTACACCTTC. Looking up the rest from reference TRBV5-1 and TRBJ1-2 gives the full variable domain: KAGVTQTPRYLIKTRGQQVTLSCSPISGHRSVSWYQQTPGQGLQFLFEYFSETQRNKGNFPGRFSGRQFSNSRSEMNVSTLELGDSALYLCASSPRLGTNYGYTFGSGTRLTVV.

This clonotype was counted many times. The J gene is TRBJ2-7, the V gene TRBV20-1; D is tentatively TRBD1 or TRBD2 (5 bases each). V gave up 5 bases and J gave up 4 bases, with 12 bases separating them. This CDR3 spans 12 amino acids. Germline CDR1 DFQATT, CDR2 SNEGSKA (reference sequence). The CDR3 is CSARDETYEQYF. As DNA, the CDR3 is TGCAGTGCTCGGGACGAAACTTACGAGCAGTACTTC.

This clonotype was seen repeatedly, ten times or more. One end of the junction varies from germline; a read error may be responsible. CDR3 region: CASSSSASTWDSFEQYF. In DNA, the CDR3 is TGTGCCAGCAGTTCGTCAGCATCCACCTGGGACTCCTTCGAGCAGTACTTC. The rearrangement links TRBV28 to TRBJ2-7; the D gene is possibly TRBD2 (6 bases). CDR3 length equals 17 residues. Germline assignment: CDR1 MDHEN and CDR2 SYDVKM.

This clonotype was counted between two and nine times. This sequence joins TRBV3-1 and TRBJ1-1; TRBD1 matches at 11 bases. V gave up 2 bases and J gave up 3 bases; unmatched junction bases: 2. The V gene's germline CDR1 is LGHDT and CDR2 YNNKEL (reference sequence). The CDR3 is 15 amino acids. CDR3 amino acids: CASSQQGQGDTEAFF. CDR3 bases: TGTGCCAGCAGCCAACAGGGACAGGGGGACACTGAAGCTTTCTTT. The full variable domain, its missing parts supplied by reference TRBV3-1 and TRBJ1-1, is DTAVSQTPKYLVTQMGNDKSIKCEQNLGHDTMYWYKQDSKKFLKIMFSYNNKELIINETVPNRFSPKSPDKAHLNLHINSLELGDSAVYFCASSQQGQGDTEAFFGQGTRLTVV.

A note on this clonotype: A much more abundant neighbour one base away suggests this may be a read error. The chain recombines TRBV13 with TRBJ2-7; D is perhaps TRBD1 (6 bases). Germline V lookup: CDR1 PRHDT, CDR2 FYEKMQ (reference sequence). The CDR3 contains 14 residues. CDR3 sequence: CANSLGTRRYEQYF. CDR3 sequence (DNA): TGTGCCAACAGCTTAGGGACAAGACGATACGAGCAGTACTTC.

This clonotype was observed at least ten times. The chain has TRBV7-2 and TRBJ1-5; D is unresolved. Trimming cost V 3 bases and J 4 bases, with 7 bases left between them. This CDR3 contains 13 residues. Per germline, CDR1 SGHTA and CDR2 FQGNSA. DNA of the CDR3: TGTGCCAGCAGCTTGTGGGAAAATCAGCCCCAGCATTTT. As protein: CASSLWENQPQHF.

The table lists this clonotype with many counts. The J gene is TRBJ2-1, the V gene TRBV13; 7 bases agree with TRBD2. The germline V gene has CDR1 PRHDT and CDR2 FYEKMQ (reference sequence). This CDR3 is built from 13 residues. V shed 2 bases, J shed 7 bases, and the junction held 2 bases outside the gene matches. In DNA form, the CDR3 reads TGTGCCAGCAGCTTAAGACTAGCAAATGAGCAGTTCTTC. Its protein is CASSLRLANEQFF.

This clonotype was found a few times. CDR3 in DNA: TGTGCCAGCAGGAGGCCCCCGGGGCCTAAGGAGGAGCAGTTCTTC. This codes for CASRRPPGPKEEQFF. The chain has TRBV6-6 and TRBJ2-1; D tentatively fits TRBD1 or TRBD2 (5 bases each). Deletions cut 6 bases from V and 10 bases from J, with 22 bases between. From germline, CDR1 is MNHNY and CDR2 SVGAGI (reference sequence). There are 15 residues in the CDR3.

This clonotype was seen only a few times. V and J are TRBV4-2 and TRBJ2-7; maybe TRBD2 (7 bases). Germline assignment: CDR1 LGHNA and CDR2 YNFKEQ. V was clipped by 0 bases and J by 5 bases, with 14 bases between them. This CDR3 contains 15 residues. The chain's CDR3 is CASSQDRGARDEQYF. CDR3 nucleotides: TGTGCCAGCAGCCAAGATCGGGGGGCTCGGGACGAGCAGTACTTC.

The chain uses TRBV6-5 and TRBJ1-1; 7 bases fit TRBD1. With V trimmed by 4 bases and J by 5 bases, 13 bases remained unmatched. The CDR3 has 16 residues. CDR1 is MNHEY and CDR2 is SVGAGI in the germline V gene. CDR3 sequence (DNA): TGTGCCAGCAGTTTCAGGGGGTCCTATTCGCGGACTGAAGCTTTCTTT. Protein product: CASSFRGSYSRTEAFF.

V and J are TRBV7-9 and TRBJ2-1, with D possibly TRBD2 on 5 matching bases. The CDR3 consists of 14 residues. The germline V and J ends were trimmed by 3 bases and 3 bases, with 9 bases remaining between them. The V gene's germline CDR1 is SEHNR and CDR2 FQNEAQ (reference sequence). DNA of the CDR3: TGTGCCAGCAGCTTGGAGGACTTCTACAATGAGCAGTTCTTC. Residues: CASSLEDFYNEQFF.

This clonotype showed up many times. The V call is TRBV29-1, the J call TRBJ1-3; D unclear. The CDR3 extends over 11 amino acids. Germline V gives CDR1 SQVTM, CDR2 ANQGSEA. Trimming removed 4 bases from V and 3 bases from J, with 4 bases in between. The CDR3 spells CSVVVGNTIYF. The CDR3, as DNA: TGCAGCGTTGTTGTTGGAAACACCATATATTTT.